One sample yielded the 10 T cell receptor beta chains listed below, sequenced in a study of T-cell reconstitution after alpha-beta-depleted transplantation in children. Preparing the TCRbeta library involved the use of unique molecular identifiers. TCRdb passed the PCR reads through MiXCR, listing each CDR3 protein once. The sample lists roughly 300,000 distinct CDR3 sequences; roughly 12% were seen once. Source: peripheral blood, taken 180 days after TCRalphabeta/CD19-depleted stem cell transplant. The source is a male patient aged 2 to 9 who had a stem cell transplant for chronic granulomatous disease, so the T cells may come from the graft donor.

There are many counts of this clonotype. This chain links TRBV9 with TRBJ2-3, with D perhaps TRBD2 (6 bases). The V gene's germline CDR1 is SGDLS and CDR2 YYNGEE. V was shortened by 4 bases and J by 5 bases, with 11 bases between the two germline ends. CDR3 length: 13 amino acids. The CDR3 protein is CASSFLALDTQYF. The CDR3 region has the DNA TGTGCCAGCAGCTTCCTAGCGCTAGATACGCAGTATTTT.

Many counts were recorded for this clonotype. The genes are TRBV12-3 or TRBV12-4 and TRBJ1-2; TRBD1 agrees at 7 bases. CDR3 size: 15 residues. The J segment lost 5 bases and the V segment lost 5 bases, leaving 11 bases of the junction unmatched. As DNA, the CDR3 is TGTGCCAGCAGTGCCGGGACAGTGAGGGGTTATGGCTACACCTTC. Protein sequence: CASSAGTVRGYGYTF.

This clonotype occurred many times. V gene TRBV7-9 combines with J gene TRBJ2-7; possibly TRBD2 for D (6 bases). V gave up 4 bases and J gave up 3 bases, with 22 bases separating them. Germline-derived CDR1 and CDR2 are SEHNR and FQNEAQ (reference sequence). The CDR3 is 17 amino acids. The CDR3 DNA reads as TGTGCCAGCAGCTCATCATCGGGACTTTTACTACTCTACGAGCAGTACTTC. It specifies CASSSSSGLLLLYEQYF.

The table lists this clonotype with many counts. The chain combines TRBV29-1 with TRBJ2-4; D call uncertain. V lost 5 bases to trimming and J lost 0 bases, with 11 bases between them. CDR3 length: 14 residues. In germline, CDR1 is SQVTM, CDR2 ANQGSEA. The CDR3 DNA reads as TGCAGCGTTCGGTTGAAACTAGCCAAAAACATTCAGTACTTC. Protein sequence: CSVRLKLAKNIQYF.

This clonotype was seen more than once but under ten times. The chain joins TRBV6-1 to TRBJ2-5; TRBD2 might be the D (5 bases). V was shortened by 10 bases and J by 4 bases, with 19 bases between the two germline ends. CDR1 is MNHNS and CDR2 is SASEGT in the germline V gene. The CDR3 covers 14 residues. The CDR3 sequence: CATSEGRPGETQYF. The CDR3, as DNA: TGTGCCACCTCAGAGGGTCGGCCCGGAGAGACCCAGTACTTC.

This clonotype was recorded many times. The CDR3 DNA follows: TGCGCCAGCAGCTCGGGTGGGAAGACAGGGGTGGACCAGTTCTTC. Its protein product is CASSSGGKTGVDQFF. The rearrangement uses TRBV5-1 and TRBJ2-1; TRBD1 matches at 8 bases. This CDR3 contains 15 residues. Germline-derived CDR1 and CDR2 are SGHRS and YFSETQ. V gave up 3 bases and J gave up 13 bases; unmatched junction bases: 15.

This clonotype was seen many times. The chain recombines TRBV4-2 with TRBJ2-3; tentatively, D is TRBD1 (6 bases). CDR1 and CDR2 from the germline V gene are LGHNA and YNFKEQ. This CDR3 contains 13 residues. V was cut by 8 bases and J by 2 bases, with 11 bases left in between. As DNA, the CDR3 is TGTGCCAGCCGACAGGACAACACAGATACGCAGTATTTT. Its translation is CASRQDNTDTQYF.

Ten or more counts support this clonotype. The chain is built from TRBV23-1 and TRBJ2-5; no clear D gene. TRBV23-1 is assigned to the ORF class and has an uncertain function. The V gene lost 3 bases and the J gene lost 4 bases, with 9 bases spanning the gap. This CDR3 has 13 amino acids. The CDR3 is CASSHASGETQYF. In nucleotides, the CDR3 is TGCGCCAGCAGTCATGCTAGTGGAGAGACCCAGTACTTC.

This clonotype has a count of ten or more. The chain has TRBV4-2 and TRBJ2-7; TRBD2 is a possible D gene (5 bases). Per the germline V gene, CDR1 is LGHNA and CDR2 is YNFKEQ. The ends were cut back, 0 bases at V and 4 bases at J, with 13 bases in the middle. The CDR3 has 15 residues. The CDR3 DNA reads as TGTGCCAGCAGCCAAGACGATGGACTTCGTTACGAGCAGTACTTC. Protein product: CASSQDDGLRYEQYF.

This clonotype appeared many times. The chain employs TRBV29-1 and TRBJ2-2; 13 bases fit TRBD2. V lost 3 bases, J lost 5 bases, and 3 bases stayed unmatched. CDR3 length: 15 residues. The germline V gene has CDR1 SQVTM and CDR2 ANQGSEA. The chain's CDR3 is CSVEGTSGMTGELFF. The CDR3 DNA sequence: TGCAGCGTTGAGGGGACTAGCGGGATGACCGGGGAGCTGTTTTTT.